This T cell receptor beta chain was documented in a study of blood T cell repertoires in COVID-19. The CDR3 loop spans 12 amino acids. Germline lookup yields CDR1 DFQATT and CDR2 SNEGSKA (reference sequence). This clone was counted a single time. At one end the junction does not follow the germline gene, possibly because of a read error. The data were produced by immunoSEQ multiplex PCR, yet TCRdb's version contains in-frame clones alone and is incomplete. The sample gives under 500,000 clones, around nine tenths of which show up once; roughly 2% is in the top ten. This chain uses TRBV20-1 with TRBJ2-7; TRBD1 might be the D (5 bases). The material sequenced was PBMCs or T cells enriched from blood (not recorded which). The origin of this receptor is a woman younger than 35 with acute COVID-19. CDR3 DNA: TGCAGTGCTAGTCCCGATGCGACAGCCATTTTCTTC. Protein: CSASPDATAIFF.